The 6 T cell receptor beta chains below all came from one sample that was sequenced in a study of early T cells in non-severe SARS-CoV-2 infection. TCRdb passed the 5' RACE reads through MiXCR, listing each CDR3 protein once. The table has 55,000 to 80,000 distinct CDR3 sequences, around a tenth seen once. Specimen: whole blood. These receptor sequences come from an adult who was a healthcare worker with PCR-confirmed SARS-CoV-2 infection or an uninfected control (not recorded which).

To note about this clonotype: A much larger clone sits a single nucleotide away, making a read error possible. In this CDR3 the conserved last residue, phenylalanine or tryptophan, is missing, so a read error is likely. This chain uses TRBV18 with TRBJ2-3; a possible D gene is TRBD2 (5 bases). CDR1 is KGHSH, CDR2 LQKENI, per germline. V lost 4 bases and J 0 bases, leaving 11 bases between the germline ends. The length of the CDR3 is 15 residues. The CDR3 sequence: CASSRRTGSTDTQYI. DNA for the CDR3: TGTGCCAGCTCACGAAGGACGGGAAGCACAGATACGCAGTATATT.

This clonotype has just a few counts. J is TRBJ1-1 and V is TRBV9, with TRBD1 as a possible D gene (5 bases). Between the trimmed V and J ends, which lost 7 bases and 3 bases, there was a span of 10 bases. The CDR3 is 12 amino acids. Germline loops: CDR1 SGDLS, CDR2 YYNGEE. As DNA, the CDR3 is TGTGCCAGCGGAGGAGGGGACACTGAAGCTTTCTTT. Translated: CASGGGDTEAFF.

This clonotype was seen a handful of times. CDR3 sequence: CSARELAGAKVYEQYF. DNA for the CDR3: TGCAGTGCTAGAGAATTAGCGGGAGCGAAGGTTTACGAGCAGTACTTC. This chain uses TRBV20-1 with TRBJ2-7, with 9 nucleotides matching TRBD2. In germline, CDR1 is DFQATT, CDR2 SNEGSKA (reference sequence). After removal of 0 bases from V and 4 bases from J, the junction contained 10 bases not matched to a gene. The length of the CDR3 is 16 residues.

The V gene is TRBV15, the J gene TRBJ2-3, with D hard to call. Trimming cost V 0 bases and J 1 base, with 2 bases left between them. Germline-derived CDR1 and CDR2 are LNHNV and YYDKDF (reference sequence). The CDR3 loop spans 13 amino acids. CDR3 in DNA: TGTGCCACCAGCAGAGAACGCACAGATACGCAGTATTTT. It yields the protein CATSRERTDTQYF.

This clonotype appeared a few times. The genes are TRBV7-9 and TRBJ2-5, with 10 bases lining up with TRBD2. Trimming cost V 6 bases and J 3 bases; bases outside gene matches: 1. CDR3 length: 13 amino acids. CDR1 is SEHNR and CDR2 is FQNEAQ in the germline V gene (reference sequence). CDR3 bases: TGTGCCAGCAGGGGGACTAGCGAAGAGACCCAGTACTTC. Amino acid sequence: CASRGTSEETQYF.

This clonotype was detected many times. The CDR3 here is CASSFLTGYLGGYTF. For the CDR3, the DNA is TGTGCCAGCAGTTTTCTAACAGGGTACCTGGGTGGCTACACCTTC. The V gene is TRBV12-3 or TRBV12-4, the J gene TRBJ1-2; perhaps TRBD1 as D (6 bases). The V and J ends lost 3 bases and 7 bases respectively, with 18 bases between them. CDR3 size: 15 residues.